This T cell receptor (beta chain) was profiled in a study of OX40 agonist ivuxolimab in advanced cancers. Here immunoSEQ multiplex PCR was the method, and the copy in TCRdb shows in-frame clones only, minus some. There are tens of thousands of clones in the sample; about 90% occur only once, and roughly 8.4% lies in the top ten. This CDR3 region has 15 residues. J gave up 4 bases and V 4 bases, and 6 bases lay outside the gene matches. CDR1 and CDR2 (germline): SGHVS, FQNEAQ. Study-wide points: Expanded clones tended on average to be more numerous among CD8+ T cells than CD4+. A proportion of nonresponders additionally exhibited low normalized T-cell clonal expansion.

Remarks on this clone: Its cognate antigen is unknown.

Sequenced material: CD4+ or CD8+ T cells sorted from blood, taken in a trial of the OX40 agonist ivuxolimab. The gene calls are TRBV7-8 and TRBJ1-3, with 8 bases fitting TRBD1. This clonotype was obtained from an adult with an advanced solid tumor such as melanoma, head and neck, liver or kidney cancer. In nucleotides, the CDR3 is TGTGCCAGCAGCTCCAGGGGGCGACGAGGAAACACCATATATTTT. Amino acids: CASSSRGRRGNTIYF.